This is a list of T cell receptor beta chains from one sample in a study of CD8+ T cells in alopecia areata. TCRdb's table, derived via immunoSEQ multiplex PCR, lists solely in-frame clones and lacks some. This sample has about 120,000 clones, with about 61% found just once. The sample taken for sequencing was CD4+ T cells sorted from blood. These receptors originate from a human donor in good health. Each CDR3 is given with its conserved first and last residue. D genes are given only for firm matches. Expanded clones are given a class, and other clones once, few, many or no size at all.

V: TRBV29-1
D: TRBD2
size: -
J: TRBJ2-5
DNA: TGCAGCGCCTTTCGGACCGCCGGGAGGGCCCAGTACTTC
CDR3: CSAFRTAGRAQYF

V: TRBV5-1
D: -
size: -
J: TRBJ2-5
DNA: TGCGCCAGCAGCTTTCAGGGACTCCAAGAGACCCAGTACTTC
CDR3: CASSFQGLQETQYF

V: TRBV6-5
D: TRBD1
size: few
J: TRBJ1-4
DNA: TGTGCCAGCAGTAGGGACAGGGATGAAAAACTGTTTTTT
CDR3: CASSRDRDEKLFF

V: TRBV10-2
D: -
size: -
J: TRBJ1-2
DNA: TGCGCCAGCAGTGAGGACGTTTACGATAACTATGGCTACACCTTC
CDR3: CASSEDVYDNYGYTF

V: TRBV5-1
D: -
size: -
J: TRBJ1-2
DNA: TGCGCCAGCAGCTTTGGGGACACCGGAGGCTACACCTTC
CDR3: CASSFGDTGGYTF

V: TRBV27
D: TRBD1
size: once
J: TRBJ1-1
DNA: TGTGCCAGCAGTTCTCGGACAGGGGACCATGAAGCTTTCTTT
CDR3: CASSSRTGDHEAFF

V: TRBV7-9
D: -
size: -
J: TRBJ2-7
DNA: TGTGCCAGCAGTCCATACGACAGGCTGGGAGGAGGCGAGCAGTACTTC
CDR3: CASSPYDRLGGGEQYF

V: TRBV6-5
D: -
size: -
J: TRBJ2-7
DNA: TGTGCCAGCAGTTACAGGGAAATGTACGAGCAGTACTTC
CDR3: CASSYREMYEQYF

V: TRBV5-4
D: -
size: few
J: TRBJ2-1
DNA: TGTGCCAGCAGCTTGGTGGCGGGGAATGAGCAGTTCTTC
CDR3: CASSLVAGNEQFF

V: TRBV7-2
D: -
size: few
J: TRBJ2-5
DNA: TGTGCCAGCGAACGAGCGTACCAAGAGACCCAGTACTTC
CDR3: CASERAYQETQYF

V: TRBV10-3
D: -
size: -
J: TRBJ2-3
DNA: TGTGCCAGTTGGGAGTGGGGCTCAGATACGCAGTATTTT
CDR3: CASWEWGSDTQYF

V: TRBV19
D: -
size: -
J: TRBJ1-1
DNA: TGTGCCAGTAGTATAGGTCGGGAGAACACTGAAGCTTTCTTT
CDR3: CASSIGRENTEAFF

V: TRBV4-2
D: TRBD2
size: -
J: TRBJ2-1
DNA: TGTGCCAGCAGCCAAGAGGGGGGGGCCTACAATGAGCAGTTCTTC
CDR3: CASSQEGGAYNEQFF

V: TRBV6-6
D: -
size: -
J: TRBJ2-5
DNA: TGTGCCAGCAGTTACGGTATGGGGGCTGAGACCCAGTACTTC
CDR3: CASSYGMGAETQYF

V: TRBV6-5
D: TRBD1
size: -
J: TRBJ1-2
DNA: TGTGCCAGCAGTTACCTACAGGGGGGATATGGCTACACCTTC
CDR3: CASSYLQGGYGYTF

V: TRBV29-1
D: -
size: once
J: TRBJ2-7
DNA: TGCAGCGTCGCCGGGGGATCCTACGAGCAGTACTTC
CDR3: CSVAGGSYEQYF

V: TRBV7-2
D: TRBD2
size: -
J: TRBJ2-7
DNA: TGTGCCAGCAGCTCCTCTGGCCTAGCGGGGGGTATCGAGCAGTACTTC
CDR3: CASSSSGLAGGIEQYF

V: TRBV5-1
D: -
size: -
J: TRBJ2-2
DNA: TGCGCCAGCAGTTTGCCGGCGGGGAACACCGGGGAGCTGTTTTTT
CDR3: CASSLPAGNTGELFF

V: TRBV29-1
D: -
size: -
J: TRBJ2-7
DNA: TGCAGCGTGACAGACTCCTACGAGCAGTACTTC
CDR3: CSVTDSYEQYF

V: TRBV5-1
D: -
size: once
J: TRBJ1-1
DNA: TGCGCCAGCAGCTTGGGCGGTAAAGGCCTTGAAGCTTTCTTT
CDR3: CASSLGGKGLEAFF

V: TRBV6-1
D: TRBD1
size: -
J: TRBJ2-7
DNA: TGTGCCAGCAGTGAAGCCCGACGGCGGACAGGGCGTTACGAGCAGTACTTC
CDR3: CASSEARRRTGRYEQYF

V: TRBV13
D: TRBD2
size: -
J: TRBJ2-3
DNA: TGTGCCAGCAGCAGCAAACTAGCGGGCTTCCCGGATACGCAGTATTTT
CDR3: CASSSKLAGFPDTQYF

V: TRBV29-1
D: -
size: few
J: TRBJ1-3
DNA: TGCAGCGTTGGAGGATCCTCCTCTGGAAACACCATATATTTT
CDR3: CSVGGSSSGNTIYF

V: TRBV29-1
D: -
size: few
J: TRBJ2-5
DNA: TGCAGCGTTGAGGACACTCTGGGGGAGACCCAGTACTTC
CDR3: CSVEDTLGETQYF

V: TRBV20-1
D: -
size: -
J: TRBJ2-4
DNA: TGCAGTGCTATAGGCAAAAACATTCAGTACTTC
CDR3: CSAIGKNIQYF

V: TRBV25-1
D: -
size: few
J: TRBJ2-5
DNA: TGTGCCGTACAGGGCGACGAGACCCAGTACTTC
CDR3: CAVQGDETQYF

V: TRBV23-1
D: -
size: -
J: TRBJ1-4
DNA: TGCGCCAGCAGTCAATCAAAGGGGGAGGCCAGTGTGGATGAAAAACTGTTTTTT
CDR3: CASSQSKGEASVDEKLFF

V: TRBV29-1
D: -
size: -
J: TRBJ2-7
DNA: TGCAGCGTCCACGGTACCTACGAGCAGTACTTC
CDR3: CSVHGTYEQYF

V: TRBV29-1
D: -
size: -
J: TRBJ2-1
DNA: TGCAGCGATACGGGGCGCTCCTACAATGAGCAGTTCTTC
CDR3: CSDTGRSYNEQFF

V: TRBV5-6
D: -
size: -
J: TRBJ2-2
DNA: TGTGCCAGCAGCGATCGACTCGGGCCCGGGGAGCTGTTTTTT
CDR3: CASSDRLGPGELFF

V: TRBV30
D: TRBD1
size: -
J: TRBJ1-2
DNA: TGTGCCTGGACGCACAGGGGGGGGGTCTATGGCTACACCTTC
CDR3: CAWTHRGGVYGYTF

V: TRBV27
D: TRBD1
size: few
J: TRBJ2-3
DNA: TGTGCCAGCAGACAGGGGGCCAAAGATACGCAGTATTTT
CDR3: CASRQGAKDTQYF

V: TRBV29-1
D: TRBD1
size: -
J: TRBJ1-1
DNA: TGCAGCGTGGCACAGGGGTCCACTGAAGCTTTCTTT
CDR3: CSVAQGSTEAFF

V: TRBV28
D: -
size: -
J: TRBJ2-1
DNA: TGTGCCAGCAGTTTAGGTAGTGGGGGCGGGTACAATGAGCAGTTCTTC
CDR3: CASSLGSGGGYNEQFF

V: TRBV7-3
D: -
size: -
J: TRBJ1-3
DNA: TGTGCCAGCAGCGACGGACAGCGCAACTCTGGAAACACCATATATTTT
CDR3: CASSDGQRNSGNTIYF

V: TRBV6-5
D: -
size: -
J: TRBJ1-3
DNA: TGTGCCAGCAGCCGTCCGGGCTCCTCTGGAAACACCATATATTTT
CDR3: CASSRPGSSGNTIYF

V: TRBV27
D: -
size: -
J: TRBJ2-2
DNA: TGTGCCAGCAGTTTATTACGATCGAACACCGGGGAGCTGTTTTTT
CDR3: CASSLLRSNTGELFF

V: TRBV6-5
D: TRBD1
size: once
J: TRBJ1-2
DNA: TGTGCCAGCAGTTACTCATCCGGGACAGGGGTCTATGGCTACACCTTC
CDR3: CASSYSSGTGVYGYTF

V: TRBV29-1
D: -
size: -
J: TRBJ2-5
DNA: TGCAGCGTTGACTTTGCAAAAGAGACCCAGTACTTC
CDR3: CSVDFAKETQYF

V: TRBV7-9
D: -
size: once
J: TRBJ1-1
DNA: TGTGCCAGCAGCTTAGCGGGGGATGGAGCTTTCTTT
CDR3: CASSLAGDGAFF

V: TRBV5-1
D: -
size: -
J: TRBJ2-1
DNA: TGCGCCAGCAGCTTTGGTGCGGGGGCCCTCAATGAGCAGTTCTTC
CDR3: CASSFGAGALNEQFF

V: TRBV2
D: -
size: -
J: TRBJ2-5
DNA: TGTGCCAGCAGTGAAGACGGGGGCAGGGAGACCCAGTACTTC
CDR3: CASSEDGGRETQYF

V: TRBV29-1
D: -
size: -
J: TRBJ1-1
DNA: TGCAGCGCCTTGACCGGCATGAACACTGAAGCTTTCTTT
CDR3: CSALTGMNTEAFF

V: TRBV6-1
D: TRBD2
size: -
J: TRBJ2-3
DNA: TGTGCCAGCAGTGATCAGAGCGGGGGGGCTACGCAGTATTTT
CDR3: CASSDQSGGATQYF

V: TRBV14
D: -
size: few
J: TRBJ2-6
DNA: TGTGCCAGCAGCCAAGGCGATAGAATGGGTCCTGGGGCCAACGTCCTGACTTTC
CDR3: CASSQGDRMGPGANVLTF

V: TRBV13
D: -
size: -
J: TRBJ1-1
DNA: TGTGCCAGCAGCTTAGTTTCGGGGTATATGGTCACTGAAGCTTTCTTT
CDR3: CASSLVSGYMVTEAFF

V: TRBV7-7
D: TRBD2
size: few
J: TRBJ2-5
DNA: TGTGCCAGCAGCTTAGGCCTAGCGGGGGTAGAGACCCAGTACTTC
CDR3: CASSLGLAGVETQYF

V: TRBV12-5
D: TRBD2
size: once
J: TRBJ2-7
DNA: TGTGCTAGCCGCCTTAGCGGGGGGTATCCCTACGAGCAGTACTTC
CDR3: CASRLSGGYPYEQYF

V: TRBV29-1
D: -
size: -
J: TRBJ1-6
DNA: TGCAGCGTTGCGGAGGGTCGGAATTCACCCCTCCACTTT
CDR3: CSVAEGRNSPLHF

V: TRBV30
D: -
size: -
J: TRBJ2-5
DNA: TGTGCCTGGAGTGTACAGGTTTCGGTGGAGACCCAGTACTTC
CDR3: CAWSVQVSVETQYF

V: TRBV5-4
D: -
size: -
J: TRBJ1-2
DNA: TGTGCCAGCAGCCCGCAGTTGGACTATGGCTACACCTTC
CDR3: CASSPQLDYGYTF

V: TRBV4-1
D: TRBD1
size: -
J: TRBJ1-4
DNA: TGCGCCAGCAGCCAATCAAAGGGGGCGGATAATGAAAAACTGTTTTTT
CDR3: CASSQSKGADNEKLFF

V: TRBV30
D: -
size: -
J: TRBJ2-7
DNA: TGTGCCTGGAGTGTGATTACCGGGCAGGGTTGGATTTACGAGCAGTACTTC
CDR3: CAWSVITGQGWIYEQYF

V: TRBV5-6
D: -
size: few
J: TRBJ2-7
DNA: TGTGCCAGCAGCAGTGTATACGGAGAGCAGTACTTC
CDR3: CASSSVYGEQYF

V: TRBV27
D: -
size: -
J: TRBJ1-6
DNA: TGTGCCAGCACCCGCTTAGGTTCACCCCTCCACTTT
CDR3: CASTRLGSPLHF

V: TRBV19
D: TRBD1
size: few
J: TRBJ1-5
DNA: TGTGCCAGTAGCACCAGGGGGAGCAATCAGCCCCAGCATTTT
CDR3: CASSTRGSNQPQHF

V: TRBV29-1
D: -
size: few
J: TRBJ2-7
DNA: TGCAGCGTTGAACTTGACCACGAGCAGTACTTC
CDR3: CSVELDHEQYF